This T cell receptor beta chain derives from a study of T cells expressing NK-cell markers. Overall study context: Source material for TCR beta repertoires consisted of sorted CD3+CD56+NKG2C+, CD3+CD56+NKG2C- and CD3+CD56-NKG2C+ T cells.

5'RACE template switching with UMIs produced the TCR beta cDNA. TCRdb re-called the 5' RACE reads and gives one entry per CDR3 protein, without DNA. This sample contains about 460,000 distinct CDR3 sequences. This CDR3 comprises 16 residues. Germline CDR1 reads SGHRS; CDR2 reads YFSETQ. This chain joins TRBV5-1 and TRBJ1-4. The origin of this receptor is a woman aged 45 to 65 in good health. Sequencing input: blood T cells: a sorted CD56 or NKG2C T cell subset, CD4+ or CD8+ T cells, or bulk PBMC T cells (not recorded which). CDR3 region: CASSLEGMATNEKLFF. The full variable domain, with the rest looked up from reference TRBV5-1 and TRBJ1-4, is KAGVTQTPRYLIKTRGQQVTLSCSPISGHRSVSWYQQTPGQGLQFLFEYFSETQRNKGNFPGRFSGRQFSNSRSEMNVSTLELGDSALYLCASSLEGMATNEKLFFGSGTQLSVL.